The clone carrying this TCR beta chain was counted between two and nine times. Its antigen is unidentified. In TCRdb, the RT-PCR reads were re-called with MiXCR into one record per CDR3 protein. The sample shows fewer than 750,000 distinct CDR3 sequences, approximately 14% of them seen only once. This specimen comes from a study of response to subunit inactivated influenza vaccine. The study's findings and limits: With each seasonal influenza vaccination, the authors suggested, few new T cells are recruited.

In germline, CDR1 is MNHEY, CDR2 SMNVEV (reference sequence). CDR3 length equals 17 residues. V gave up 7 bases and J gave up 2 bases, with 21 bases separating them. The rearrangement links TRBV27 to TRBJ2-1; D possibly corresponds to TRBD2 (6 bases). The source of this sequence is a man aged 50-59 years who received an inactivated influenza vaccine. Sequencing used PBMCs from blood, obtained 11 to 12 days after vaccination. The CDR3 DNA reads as TGTGCCAGCACCCCGATACCGGGACTGCCAGCCTACAATGAGCAGTTCTTC. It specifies CASTPIPGLPAYNEQFF.